This entry lists 10 T cell receptor beta chains sequenced from one sample in a study of cytomegalovirus exposure and HLA in healthy donors. 13 Jbeta primers and 60 Vbeta primers were used for the PCR. Assay: immunoSEQ multiplex PCR; the TCRdb copy retains only in-frame clones and omits some. The table has 110,000 to 150,000 clones, approximately 79% seen once. Sequencing was done on a sample of PBMCs. The origin of the receptors is a female donor in good health and CMV-seronegative.

This clone was found a few times. Other DNA sequences in the same sample also yield this CDR3. The chain employs TRBV5-6 and TRBJ2-1, with unresolved D. With 0 bases removed from V and 9 bases from J, the gap between germline ends came to 4 bases. The CDR3 runs to 11 residues. Germline CDR1 is SGHDT and CDR2 is YYEEEE. The CDR3 sequence: CASSLAGEQFF. The CDR3, as DNA: TGTGCCAGCAGCTTGGCGGGTGAGCAGTTCTTC. Supplemented by reference TRBV5-6 and TRBJ2-1, the full variable domain reads DAGVTQSPTHLIKTRGQQVTLRCSPKSGHDTVSWYQQALGQGPQFIFQYYEEEERQRGNFPDRFSGHQFPNYSSELNVNALLLGDSALYLCASSLAGEQFFGPGTRLTVL.

This clone is a singleton in its sample. The V and J genes are TRBV28 and TRBJ2-1; weak D call: TRBD2 (6 bases). The ends were cut back, 7 bases at V and 8 bases at J, with 18 bases in the middle. The CDR3 is made up of 14 amino acids. CDR1 and CDR2 from the germline V gene are MDHEN and SYDVKM. CDR3 DNA: TGTGCCAGCACCCAAAGACTAGTCTTTCATGAGCAGTTCTTC. Translation: CASTQRLVFHEQFF.

The chain joins TRBV5-6 to TRBJ2-2; 7 nucleotides align to TRBD1. The length of the CDR3 is 16 residues. Germline loops: CDR1 SGHDT, CDR2 YYEEEE. J was trimmed by 5 bases and V by 0 bases; bases with no gene match: 7. DNA for the CDR3: TGTGCCAGCAGCTTGGTAAAGGGGGCAAGGACCGGGGAGCTGTTTTTT. This sequence encodes CASSLVKGARTGELFF.

This clone was seen a single time. The chain recombines TRBV7-2 with TRBJ2-1; 7 positions match TRBD2. The V gene's germline CDR1 is SGHTA and CDR2 FQGNSA. The CDR3 has 15 residues. Losses at the gene ends were 2 bases for V and 5 bases for J; bases not matched to a gene: 6. In DNA form, the CDR3 reads TGTGCCAGCAGCTTACGCGGGACTATAAACAATGAGCAGTTCTTC. It codes for CASSLRGTINNEQFF.

The J gene is TRBJ2-5, the V gene TRBV14; D may be TRBD2 (6 bases). V gave up 1 base and J gave up 4 bases, with 13 bases separating them. The CDR3 has 15 residues. Germline lookup yields CDR1 SGHDN and CDR2 FVKESK. This CDR3 is CASSQVGRGTETQYF. DNA of the CDR3: TGTGCCAGCAGCCAAGTCGGCCGGGGGACAGAGACCCAGTACTTC.

This chain links TRBV6-5 with TRBJ2-1; 13 bases align to TRBD2. Germline V gives CDR1 MNHEY, CDR2 SVGAGI. The CDR3 contains 16 residues. After removal of 2 bases from V and 8 bases from J, the junction contained 6 bases not matched to a gene. CDR3 sequence: CASSYPSGLAGYEQFF. CDR3 coding DNA: TGTGCCAGCAGTTACCCCTCGGGACTAGCGGGATATGAGCAGTTCTTC.

A note on this clone: A read error may produce the germline difference seen at one junction end. The J gene is TRBJ2-3, the V gene TRBV7-7, with a possible D match to TRBD2 (6 bases). CDR1 SSHAT and CDR2 FNYEAQ come from the germline V gene (reference sequence). CDR3 length: 15 amino acids. The CDR3 is CASSLRSSGTDTQYF. For the CDR3, the DNA is TGTGCTAGCAGCTTACGGTCTAGCGGCACAGATACGCAGTATTTT. Combining the CDR3 with reference TRBV7-7 and TRBJ2-3 gives the whole variable domain GAGVSQSPRYKVTKRGQDVTLRCDPISSHATLYWYQQALGQGPEFLTYFNYEAQPDKSGLPSDRFSAERPEGSISTLTIQRTEQRDSAMYRCASSLRSSGTDTQYFGPGTRLTVL.

The chain is built from TRBV6-5 and TRBJ1-3, with a possible D match to TRBD1 (5 bases). The CDR3 covers 13 residues. V gave up 7 bases and J gave up 0 bases, with 7 bases separating them. Germline CDR1 MNHEY, CDR2 SVGAGI. The CDR3 DNA sequence: TGTGCCAGCACGGGGGGCTCTGGAAACACCATATATTTT. This gives the protein CASTGGSGNTIYF.

This chain joins TRBV5-6 and TRBJ1-3; no firm D call. Trimming stripped 3 bases from V and 4 bases from J, with 8 bases between. Per germline, CDR1 SGHDT and CDR2 YYEEEE. The CDR3 spans 13 residues. This chain's CDR3 is CASSYMSGNTIYF. CDR3 in DNA: TGTGCCAGCAGCTACATGTCCGGAAACACCATATATTTT.

The chain is built from TRBV7-8 and TRBJ2-7; the match to TRBD1 covers 9 bases. The CDR3 has 14 amino acids. The V gene end was trimmed by 4 bases and the J gene end by 1 base; junction bases not matched to a gene: 2. The germline V gene encodes CDR1 SGHVS and CDR2 FQNEAQ. The CDR3 DNA reads as TGTGCCAGCAGCTGGGGACAGGGATCCTACGAGCAGTACTTC. It translates to CASSWGQGSYEQYF.